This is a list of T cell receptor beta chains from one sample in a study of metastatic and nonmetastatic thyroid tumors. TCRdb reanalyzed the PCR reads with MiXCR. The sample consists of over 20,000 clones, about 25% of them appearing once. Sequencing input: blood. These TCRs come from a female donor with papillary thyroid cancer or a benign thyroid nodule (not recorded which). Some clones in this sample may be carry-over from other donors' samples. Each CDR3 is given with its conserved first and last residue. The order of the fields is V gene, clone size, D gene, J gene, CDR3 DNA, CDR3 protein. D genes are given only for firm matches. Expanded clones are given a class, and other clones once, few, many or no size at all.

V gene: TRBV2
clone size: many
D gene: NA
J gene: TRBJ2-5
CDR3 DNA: TGTGCCAGCAGTGAGCCCGGGGAAGAGACCCAGTACTTC
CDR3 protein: CASSEPGEETQYF

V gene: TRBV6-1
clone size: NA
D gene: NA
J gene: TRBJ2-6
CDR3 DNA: TGTGCCAGCAGTGAAAACGGAGTCTCTGGGGCCAACGTCCTGACTTTC
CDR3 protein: CASSENGVSGANVLTF

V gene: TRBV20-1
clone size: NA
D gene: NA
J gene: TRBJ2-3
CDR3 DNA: TGCAGTGGAAGGACAGCCAACACAGATACGCAGTATTTT
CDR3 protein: CSGRTANTDTQYF

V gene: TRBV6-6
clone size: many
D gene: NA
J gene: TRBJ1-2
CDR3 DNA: TGTGCCAGCAGTTATTCGCAGGGAAATAACTATGGCTACACCTTC
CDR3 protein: CASSYSQGNNYGYTF

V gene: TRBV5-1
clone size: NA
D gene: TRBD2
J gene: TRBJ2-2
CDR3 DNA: TGCGGCACCAGCTTCGGGACTAGAGACACCGGGTATCTGTTTTTT
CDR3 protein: CGTSFGTRDTGYLFF

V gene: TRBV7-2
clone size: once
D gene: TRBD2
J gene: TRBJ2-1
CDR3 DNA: TGTGCCAGCAGCTTGAGCGGGAGCTCCTACAATGAGCAGTTCTTC
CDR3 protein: CASSLSGSSYNEQFF

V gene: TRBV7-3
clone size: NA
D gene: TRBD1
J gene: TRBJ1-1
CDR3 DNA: TGTGCCAGCAGCCGAGGGACAGCCGAAGCTTTCTTT
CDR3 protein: CASSRGTAEAFF

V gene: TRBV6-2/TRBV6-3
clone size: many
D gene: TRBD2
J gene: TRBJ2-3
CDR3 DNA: TGTGCCGGCAGTTACTCGAGACTAGCGGGAGTCCCAGATACGCAGTATTTT
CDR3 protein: CAGSYSRLAGVPDTQYF

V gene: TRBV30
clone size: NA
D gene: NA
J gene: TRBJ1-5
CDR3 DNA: TGTGCCTGGAGTCCACCTTGGGACGGTAGCAATCAGCCCCAGCATTTT
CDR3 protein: CAWSPPWDGSNQPQHF

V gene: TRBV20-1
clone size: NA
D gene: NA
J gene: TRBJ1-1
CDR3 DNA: TGCAGTGCTAGGAAGTCTGAAACTGAAGCTTTCTTT
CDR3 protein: CSARKSETEAFF

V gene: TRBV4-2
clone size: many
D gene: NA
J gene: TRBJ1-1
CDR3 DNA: TGTGCCAGCAGCCGCTTTAAGAGGAGGGGTGGGACTGAAGCTTTCTTT
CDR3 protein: CASSRFKRRGGTEAFF

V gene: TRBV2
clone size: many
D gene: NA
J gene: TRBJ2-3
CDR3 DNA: TGTGCCAGCAGTAAGAATTGGGGACCAACCATCTCCCAAATCGTTACGCAGTATTTT
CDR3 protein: CASSKNWGPTISQIVTQYF

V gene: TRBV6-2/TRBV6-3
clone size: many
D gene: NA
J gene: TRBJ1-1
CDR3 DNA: TGTGCCAGCAGTTACGGGTATCTGAGAAACACTGAAGCTTTCTTT
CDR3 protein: CASSYGYLRNTEAFF

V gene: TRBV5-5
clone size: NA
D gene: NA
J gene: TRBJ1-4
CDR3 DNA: TGTGCCAGCAGCTTGGCAGGCAGGCCGAATGAAAAACTGTTTTTT
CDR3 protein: CASSLAGRPNEKLFF

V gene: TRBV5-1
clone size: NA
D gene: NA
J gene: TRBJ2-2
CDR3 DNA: TGCGCCAGCAGCTTGGTCGCGAGGGAGCTGTTTTTT
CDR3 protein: CASSLVARELFF

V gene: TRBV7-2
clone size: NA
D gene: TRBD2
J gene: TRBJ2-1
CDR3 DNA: TGTGCCAGCAGCCGGGAGCGGGGGACCTACAATGAGCAGTTCTTC
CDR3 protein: CASSRERGTYNEQFF

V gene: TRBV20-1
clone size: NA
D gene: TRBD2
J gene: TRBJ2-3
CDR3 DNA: TGCAGTGCTAGAGGTACTAGCGGCACAGATACGCAGTATTTT
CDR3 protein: CSARGTSGTDTQYF

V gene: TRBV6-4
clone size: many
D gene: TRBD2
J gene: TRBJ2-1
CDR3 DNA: TGTGCCAGCAGCCTCAGCGGGGAGAACAATGAGCAGTTCTTC
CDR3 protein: CASSLSGENNEQFF

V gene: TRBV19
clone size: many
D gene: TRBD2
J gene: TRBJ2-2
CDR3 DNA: TGTGCCAGTAGTCCCGGGGGGCTAGCGGGAGGGCAGGTCACCGGGGAGCTGTTTTTT
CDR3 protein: CASSPGGLAGGQVTGELFF

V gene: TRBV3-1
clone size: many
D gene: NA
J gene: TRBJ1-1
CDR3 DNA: TGTGCCAGCAGCCAAACGAACACTGAAGCTTTCTTT
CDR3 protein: CASSQTNTEAFF

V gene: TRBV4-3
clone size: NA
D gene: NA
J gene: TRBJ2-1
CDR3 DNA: TGCGCCAGCAGCGAAGGGGCAGTGGGGTTTGAGCAGTTCTTC
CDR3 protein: CASSEGAVGFEQFF

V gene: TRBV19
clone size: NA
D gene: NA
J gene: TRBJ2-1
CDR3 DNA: TGTGCCAGTAGTATTCGGTATAGCTCCTACAATGAGCAGTTCTTC
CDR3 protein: CASSIRYSSYNEQFF

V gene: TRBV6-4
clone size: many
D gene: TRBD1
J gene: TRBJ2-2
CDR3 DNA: TGTGCCAGCAGCGGACAGGGGGAGGCCACCGGGGAGCTGTTTTTT
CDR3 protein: CASSGQGEATGELFF

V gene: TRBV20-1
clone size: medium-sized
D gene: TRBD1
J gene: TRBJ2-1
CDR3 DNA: TGCAGTGCTAGTCCCGGGACAGGGTCGAATGAGCAGTTCTTC
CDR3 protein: CSASPGTGSNEQFF

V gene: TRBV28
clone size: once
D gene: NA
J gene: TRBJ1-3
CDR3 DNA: TGTGCCAGCAGTCCTTATTGGGCCTTTGAGTCGACCTCTGGAAACACCATATATTTT
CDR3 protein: CASSPYWAFESTSGNTIYF

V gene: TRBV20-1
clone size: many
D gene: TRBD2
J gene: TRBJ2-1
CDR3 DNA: TGCAGTGCTCGAAAACCGGGACTAGCGGGTCGTGAGCAGTTCTTC
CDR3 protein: CSARKPGLAGREQFF

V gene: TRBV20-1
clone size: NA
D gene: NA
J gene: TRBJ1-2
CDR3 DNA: TGCAGTCCATCGGGTGCTCCCTATGGCTACACCTTC
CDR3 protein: CSPSGAPYGYTF

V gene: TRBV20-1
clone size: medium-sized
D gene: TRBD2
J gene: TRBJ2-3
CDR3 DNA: TGCAGTGCTATCGAGCGGGACGGGAGAGTGACAGATACGCAGTATTTT
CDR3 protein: CSAIERDGRVTDTQYF

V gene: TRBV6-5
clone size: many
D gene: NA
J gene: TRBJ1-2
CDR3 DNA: TGTGCCAGCAGTTACTCAGGCAGCTATGGCTACACCTTC
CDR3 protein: CASSYSGSYGYTF

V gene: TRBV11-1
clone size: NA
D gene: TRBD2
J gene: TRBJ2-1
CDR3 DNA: TGTGCCAGCAGCTTGGTCGGGACTAGCTGGAATGAGCAGTTCTTC
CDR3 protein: CASSLVGTSWNEQFF

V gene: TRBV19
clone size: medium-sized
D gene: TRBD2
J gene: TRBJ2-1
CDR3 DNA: TGTGCCAGTAGCCCCCAGGTTGCGGGGGACAATGAGCAGTTCTTC
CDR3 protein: CASSPQVAGDNEQFF

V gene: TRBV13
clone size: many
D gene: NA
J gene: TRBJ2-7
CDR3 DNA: TGTGCCAGCAGAGTAAGAGGGGACTCCTACGAGCAGTACTTC
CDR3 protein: CASRVRGDSYEQYF

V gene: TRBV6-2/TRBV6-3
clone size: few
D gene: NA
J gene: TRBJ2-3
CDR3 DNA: TGTGCCAGCAGTTGGACTGGCGGGAGCACAGATACGCAGTATTTT
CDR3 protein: CASSWTGGSTDTQYF

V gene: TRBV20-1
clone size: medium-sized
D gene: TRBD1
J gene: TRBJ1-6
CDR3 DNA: TGCAGTGCCCCAGATACCGAGACAGGGGGTTATTCACCCCTCCACTTT
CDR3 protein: CSAPDTETGGYSPLHF

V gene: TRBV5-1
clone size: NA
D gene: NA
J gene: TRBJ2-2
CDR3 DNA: TGCGCCAGCAGCGTGATACCTGGGCCCGGGGAGCTGTTTTTT
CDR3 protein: CASSVIPGPGELFF

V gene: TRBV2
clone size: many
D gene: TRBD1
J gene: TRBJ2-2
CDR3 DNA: TGTGCCAGCAGTGGGTCGCGGCAGGGGGCCGGGGAGCTGTTTTTT
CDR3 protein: CASSGSRQGAGELFF

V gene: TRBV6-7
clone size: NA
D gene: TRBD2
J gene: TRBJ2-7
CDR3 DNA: TGTGCCAGCAGTGGTCACGGGACTAGCGGGATCTACGAGCAGTACTTC
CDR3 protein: CASSGHGTSGIYEQYF

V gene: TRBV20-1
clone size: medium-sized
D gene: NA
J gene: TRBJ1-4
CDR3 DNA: TGCAGTGCTAGACCCCCCGAACATAATGAAAAACTGTTTTTT
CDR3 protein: CSARPPEHNEKLFF

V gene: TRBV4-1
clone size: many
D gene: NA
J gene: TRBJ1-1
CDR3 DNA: TGCGCCAGCAGCCAAGGCCCCAGGGGAATGACTGAAGCTTTCTTT
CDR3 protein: CASSQGPRGMTEAFF

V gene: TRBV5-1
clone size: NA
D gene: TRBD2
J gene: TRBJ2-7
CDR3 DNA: TGCGCCAGCAGCTCAGGACTAGCGGGGGTTAGCTCCTACGAGCAGTACTTC
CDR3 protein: CASSSGLAGVSSYEQYF

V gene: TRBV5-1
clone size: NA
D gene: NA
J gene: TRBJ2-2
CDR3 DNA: TGCGCCAGCAGGTCCGCGGGCACCGGGGAGCTGTTTTTT
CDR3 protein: CASRSAGTGELFF

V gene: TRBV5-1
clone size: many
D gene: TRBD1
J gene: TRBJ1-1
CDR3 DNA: TGCGCCAGCAGTGCACCGGGACAGGGGTCTGCTTTCTTT
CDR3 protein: CASSAPGQGSAFF

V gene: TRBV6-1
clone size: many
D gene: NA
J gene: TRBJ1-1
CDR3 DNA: TGTGCCAGCAGTGTAGTTTCCAGGCTAAAAGCTTTCTTT
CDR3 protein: CASSVVSRLKAFF

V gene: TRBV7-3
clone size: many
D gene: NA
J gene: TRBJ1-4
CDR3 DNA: TGTGCCAGCAGCCAGAACCCAGGACTTAATGAAAAACTGTTTTTT
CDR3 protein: CASSQNPGLNEKLFF

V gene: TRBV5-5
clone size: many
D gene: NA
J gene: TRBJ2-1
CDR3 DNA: TGTGCCAGCAGCTTGGTCCAGGGTCGCTACAATGAGCAGTTCTTC
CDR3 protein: CASSLVQGRYNEQFF

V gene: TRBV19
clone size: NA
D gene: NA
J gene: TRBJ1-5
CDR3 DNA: TGTGCCAGTAGGGGGACGATCCGATCAAATCAGCCCCAGCATTTT
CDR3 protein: CASRGTIRSNQPQHF

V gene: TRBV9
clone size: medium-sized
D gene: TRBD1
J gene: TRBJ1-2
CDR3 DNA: TGTGCCAGCAGCTTAGGAGGGGGCGCCTACTATGGCTACACCTTC
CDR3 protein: CASSLGGGAYYGYTF

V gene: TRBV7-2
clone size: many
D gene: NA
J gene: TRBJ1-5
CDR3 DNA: TGTGCCAGCAGCACAGGGCCCAATCAGCCCCAGCATTTT
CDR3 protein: CASSTGPNQPQHF

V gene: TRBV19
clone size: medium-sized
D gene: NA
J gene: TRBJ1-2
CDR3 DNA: TGTGCCAGTAGTATTACAGGCACTAACTATGGCTACACCTTC
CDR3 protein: CASSITGTNYGYTF

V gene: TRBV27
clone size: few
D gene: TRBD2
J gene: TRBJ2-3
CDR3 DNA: TGTGCCAGCACTACTAGCGGAAACACAGATACGCAGTATTTT
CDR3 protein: CASTTSGNTDTQYF

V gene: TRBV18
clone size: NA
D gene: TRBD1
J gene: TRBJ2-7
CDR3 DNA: TGTGCCAGCTCACCACCGACGGACAGGGGAGGACACGAGCAGTACTTC
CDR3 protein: CASSPPTDRGGHEQYF

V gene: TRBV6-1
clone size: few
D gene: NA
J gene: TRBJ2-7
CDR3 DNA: TGTGCCAGCAGCGCCCAACTGGTGCAGTACTTC
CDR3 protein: CASSAQLVQYF

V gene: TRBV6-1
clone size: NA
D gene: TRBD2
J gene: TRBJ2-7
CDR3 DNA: TGTGCCAGCAGTGAAGAGATAGCGGGGTCCTACGAGCAGTACTTC
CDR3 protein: CASSEEIAGSYEQYF

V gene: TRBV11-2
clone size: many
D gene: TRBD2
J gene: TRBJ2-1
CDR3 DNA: TGTGCCAGCAGCTTCTTTAGCGGGGTCGGCGATGAGCAGTTCTTC
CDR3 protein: CASSFFSGVGDEQFF

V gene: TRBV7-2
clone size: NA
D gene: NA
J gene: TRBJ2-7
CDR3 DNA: TGTGCCAGCAGCATCAGGGGCTCCTACGAGCAGTACTTC
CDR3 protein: CASSIRGSYEQYF